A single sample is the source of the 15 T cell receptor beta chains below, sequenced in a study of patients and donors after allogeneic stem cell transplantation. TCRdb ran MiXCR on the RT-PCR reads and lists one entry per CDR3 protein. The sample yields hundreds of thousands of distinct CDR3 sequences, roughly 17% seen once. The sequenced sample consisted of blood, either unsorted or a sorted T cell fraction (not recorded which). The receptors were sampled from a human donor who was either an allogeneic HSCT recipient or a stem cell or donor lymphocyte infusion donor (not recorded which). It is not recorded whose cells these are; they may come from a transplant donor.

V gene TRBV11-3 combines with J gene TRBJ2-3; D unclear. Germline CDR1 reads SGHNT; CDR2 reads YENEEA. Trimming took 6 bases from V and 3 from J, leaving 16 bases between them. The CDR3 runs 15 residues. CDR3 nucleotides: TGTGCCAGCAGGGGTGGCCCCCTAGGGACAGATACGCAGTATTTT. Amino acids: CASRGGPLGTDTQYF. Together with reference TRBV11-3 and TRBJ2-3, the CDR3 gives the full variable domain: EAGVVQSPRYKIIEKKQPVAFWCNPISGHNTLYWYLQNLGQGPELLIRYENEEAVDDSQLPKDRFSAERLKGVDSTLKIQPAELGDSAVYLCASRGGPLGTDTQYFGPGTRLTVL.

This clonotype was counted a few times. The chain's CDR3 is CASSPRSGGAYGYTF. CDR3 nucleotides: TGTGCCAGCAGCCCCAGGTCTGGGGGGGCATATGGCTACACCTTC. J is TRBJ1-2 and V is TRBV7-2; maybe TRBD1 (6 bases). The CDR3 consists of 15 residues. V gave up 5 bases and J gave up 5 bases, with 18 bases separating them. CDR1 is SGHTA, CDR2 FQGNSA, per germline.

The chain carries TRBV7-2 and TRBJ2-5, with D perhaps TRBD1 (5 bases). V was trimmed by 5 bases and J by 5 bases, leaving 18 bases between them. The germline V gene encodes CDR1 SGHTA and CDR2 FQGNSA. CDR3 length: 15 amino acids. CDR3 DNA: TGTGCCAGCAGCCCCGAGGCAGGGAAGAGGGAGACCCAGTACTTC. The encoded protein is CASSPEAGKRETQYF.

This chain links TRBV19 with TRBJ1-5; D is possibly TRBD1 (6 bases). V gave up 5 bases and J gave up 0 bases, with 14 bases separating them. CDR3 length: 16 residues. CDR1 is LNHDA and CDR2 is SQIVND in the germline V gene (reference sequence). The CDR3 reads CASSYRRGNSNQPQHF. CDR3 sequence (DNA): TGTGCCAGTAGTTACCGCAGGGGAAATAGCAATCAGCCCCAGCATTTT.

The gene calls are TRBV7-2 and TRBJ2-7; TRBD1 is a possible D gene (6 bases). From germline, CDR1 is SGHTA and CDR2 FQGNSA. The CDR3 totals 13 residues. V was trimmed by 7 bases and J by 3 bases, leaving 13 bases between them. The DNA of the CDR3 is TGTGCCAGCAACCGGGACATCAGCTACGAGCAGTACTTC. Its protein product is CASNRDISYEQYF.

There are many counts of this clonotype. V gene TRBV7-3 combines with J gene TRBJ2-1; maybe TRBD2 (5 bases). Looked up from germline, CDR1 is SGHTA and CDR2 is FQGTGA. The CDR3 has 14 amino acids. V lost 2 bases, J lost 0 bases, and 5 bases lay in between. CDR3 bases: TGTGCCAGCAGCTTAGGGAGCTCCTACAATGAGCAGTTCTTC. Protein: CASSLGSSYNEQFF.

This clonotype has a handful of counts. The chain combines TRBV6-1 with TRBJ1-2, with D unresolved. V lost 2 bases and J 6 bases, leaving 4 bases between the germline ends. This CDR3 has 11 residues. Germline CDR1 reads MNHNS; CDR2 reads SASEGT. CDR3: CASSERHGYTF. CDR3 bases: TGTGCCAGCAGTGAACGGCATGGCTACACCTTC.

The chain's CDR3 is CASSPLVKGLSYNEQFF. The CDR3 DNA reads as TGTGCCAGCAGCCCCCTGGTGAAGGGACTCTCCTACAATGAGCAGTTCTTC. The chain uses TRBV11-2 and TRBJ2-1, with a tentative D call TRBD2 (6 bases). The length of the CDR3 is 17 residues. CDR1 SGHAT and CDR2 FQNNGV come from the germline V gene. V lost 5 bases to trimming and J lost 0 bases, with 17 bases between them.

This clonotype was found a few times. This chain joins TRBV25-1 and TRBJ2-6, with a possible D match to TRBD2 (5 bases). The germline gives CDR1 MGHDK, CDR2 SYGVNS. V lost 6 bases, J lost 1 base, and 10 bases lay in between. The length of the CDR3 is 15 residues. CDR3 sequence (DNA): TGTGCCAGCAGGCCAAGAGGGTCTGGGGCCAACGTCCTGACTTTC. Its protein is CASRPRGSGANVLTF. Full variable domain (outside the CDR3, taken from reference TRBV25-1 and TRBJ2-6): EADIYQTPRYLVIGTGKKITLECSQTMGHDKMYWYQQDPGMELHLIHYSYGVNSTEKGDLSSESTVSRIRTEHFPLTLESARPSHTSQYLCASRPRGSGANVLTFGAGSRLTVL.

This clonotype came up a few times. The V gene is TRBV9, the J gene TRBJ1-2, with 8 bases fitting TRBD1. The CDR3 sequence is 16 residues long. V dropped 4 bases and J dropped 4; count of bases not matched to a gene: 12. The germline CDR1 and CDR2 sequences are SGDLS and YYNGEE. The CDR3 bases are TGTGCCAGCAGCCCCCATGGACAGGGAAAGCCCTATGGCTACACCTTC. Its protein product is CASSPHGQGKPYGYTF.

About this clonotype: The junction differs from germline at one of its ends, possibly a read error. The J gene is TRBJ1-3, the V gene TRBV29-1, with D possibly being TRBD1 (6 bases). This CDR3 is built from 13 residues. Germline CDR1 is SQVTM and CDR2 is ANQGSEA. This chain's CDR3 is CSAEQGPGNTIYF. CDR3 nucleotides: TGCAGCGCTGAACAGGGCCCTGGAAACACCATATATTTT.

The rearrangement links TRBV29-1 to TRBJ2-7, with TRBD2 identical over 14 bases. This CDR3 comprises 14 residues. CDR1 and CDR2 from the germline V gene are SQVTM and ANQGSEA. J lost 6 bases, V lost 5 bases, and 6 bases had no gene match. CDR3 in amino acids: CSVKGLAGVLEQYF. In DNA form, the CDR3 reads TGCAGCGTTAAGGGACTAGCGGGAGTTCTCGAGCAGTACTTC.

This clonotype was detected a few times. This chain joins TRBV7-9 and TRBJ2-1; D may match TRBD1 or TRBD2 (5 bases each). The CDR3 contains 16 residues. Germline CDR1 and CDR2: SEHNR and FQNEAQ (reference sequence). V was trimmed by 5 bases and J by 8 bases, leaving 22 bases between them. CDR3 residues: CASSVVVGRNSDEQFF. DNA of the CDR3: TGTGCCAGCAGCGTTGTGGTGGGACGGAATTCAGATGAGCAGTTCTTC.

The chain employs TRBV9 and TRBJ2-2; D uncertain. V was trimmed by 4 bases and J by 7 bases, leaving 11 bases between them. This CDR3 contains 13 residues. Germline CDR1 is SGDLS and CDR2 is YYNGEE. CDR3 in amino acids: CASSIFDFGELFF. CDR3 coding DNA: TGTGCCAGCAGCATCTTCGACTTCGGGGAGCTGTTTTTT.

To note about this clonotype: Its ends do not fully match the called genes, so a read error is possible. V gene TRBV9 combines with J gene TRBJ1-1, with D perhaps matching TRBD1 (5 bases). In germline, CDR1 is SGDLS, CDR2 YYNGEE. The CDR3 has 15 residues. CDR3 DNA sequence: TGTGCCAGCAGCGTAGACGACGGGGGGAACACTGAAGTTTTCTTT. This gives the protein CASSVDDGGNTEVFF.